The rows below give T cell receptor beta chains drawn from one sample of a study of blood T cell repertoires in COVID-19. TCRdb's table, derived via immunoSEQ multiplex PCR, lists solely in-frame clones and lacks some. The table shows about 290,000 clones, with approximately 80% occurring only once. The sample was peripheral blood. These receptors came from a woman aged 45-65 years with active or convalescent COVID-19. CDR3s include the opening cysteine and the closing phenylalanine or tryptophan. A D gene is named only where the DNA matches it firmly. Where a row states a size, it is once, few, many or the class of an expanded clone; other rows omit it.

V	J	size	D	length	CDR3	DNA
TRBV7-3	TRBJ2-5	-	-	15	CASSLSGSGKETQYF	TGTGCCAGCAGCTTAAGTGGTAGCGGAAAAGAGACCCAGTACTTC
TRBV5-1	TRBJ2-7	few	-	14	CASSLAGDSDEQYF	TGCGCCAGCAGCTTGGCGGGAGATTCAGACGAGCAGTACTTC
TRBV15	TRBJ1-2	-	-	14	CATSRDMGGYGYTF	TGTGCCACCAGCAGAGATATGGGAGGCTATGGCTACACCTTC
TRBV6-5	TRBJ1-1	-	TRBD1	12	CASNDRQGEAFF	TGTGCCAGCAACGATAGACAGGGAGAGGCTTTCTTT
TRBV4-1	TRBJ2-5	-	TRBD2	17	CASSQGLAGGTPKTQYF	TGCGCCAGCAGCCAGGGACTAGCGGGAGGCACTCCGAAGACCCAGTACTTC
TRBV28	TRBJ1-5	-	-	15	CASSLWTVGNQPQHF	TGTGCCAGCAGTTTATGGACAGTGGGAAATCAGCCCCAGCATTTT
TRBV6-5	TRBJ1-3	-	-	13	CASSSLVGNTIYF	TGTGCCAGCAGCTCCCTCGTTGGAAACACCATATATTTT
TRBV11-2	TRBJ2-2	-	-	13	CASSPYSTGELFF	TGTGCCAGCAGCCCTTACAGCACCGGGGAGCTGTTTTTT
TRBV5-1	TRBJ1-4	-	-	16	CASSSGRSDRSEKLFF	TGCGCCAGCAGCTCGGGAAGGAGCGATCGAAGTGAAAAACTGTTTTTT
TRBV7-8	TRBJ2-1	few	-	17	CASSLPRLVARPNEQFF	TGTGCCAGCAGCTTACCCAGGTTAGTCGCTCGGCCCAATGAGCAGTTCTTC
TRBV6-4	TRBJ2-3	few	-	13	CASSDGGFGTQYF	TGTGCCAGCAGTGACGGGGGGTTTGGTACGCAGTATTTT
TRBV19	TRBJ2-3	many	-	15	CASSIRGLPTDTQYF	TGTGCCAGTAGTATCAGAGGATTACCCACAGATACGCAGTATTTT
TRBV5-1	TRBJ1-1	-	TRBD1	14	CASSLGTGGTEAFF	TGCGCCAGCAGCTTGGGGACAGGGGGCACTGAAGCTTTCTTT
TRBV28	TRBJ1-1	-	TRBD1	15	CASSSGQHMNTEAFF	TGTGCCAGCAGTTCGGGACAGCACATGAACACTGAAGCTTTCTTT
TRBV7-8	TRBJ1-1	-	-	15	CASSLVAVANTEAFF	TGTGCCAGCAGCTTAGTGGCGGTGGCGAACACTGAAGCTTTCTTT
TRBV6-5	TRBJ2-7	few	TRBD2	15	CASITGLAGVDEQYF	TGTGCCAGCATAACGGGACTAGCGGGAGTTGACGAGCAGTACTTC
TRBV18	TRBJ1-3	few	-	14	CASSPAAAGNTIYF	TGTGCCAGCTCACCTGCGGCTGCTGGAAACACCATATATTTT
TRBV11-2	TRBJ1-4	-	-	15	CASSPSGSANEKLFF	TGTGCCAGCAGCCCGTCAGGTTCAGCTAATGAAAAACTGTTTTTT
TRBV28	TRBJ1-5	few	-	14	CASSPTVRNQPQHF	TGTGCCAGCAGCCCAACGGTTCGCAATCAGCCCCAGCATTTT
TRBV2	TRBJ2-2	-	TRBD2	15	CASSELAGAPGELFF	TGTGCCAGCAGTGAACTAGCGGGAGCTCCCGGGGAGCTGTTTTTT
TRBV12-3/TRBV12-4	TRBJ1-2	-	-	13	CASSLEGHYGYTF	TGTGCCAGCAGTTTAGAGGGGCACTATGGCTACACCTTC
TRBV12-3/TRBV12-4	TRBJ1-1	-	TRBD1	13	CASSDDRGAEAFF	TGTGCCAGCAGCGATGACAGGGGGGCTGAAGCTTTCTTT
TRBV5-1	TRBJ2-3	once	TRBD2	14	CASSMTSGADTQYF	TGCGCCAGCAGCATGACTAGCGGGGCAGATACGCAGTATTTT
TRBV5-1	TRBJ1-6	-	-	20	CASSLGTLAPHRARDSPLHF	TGCGCCAGCAGCTTGGGGACCCTAGCCCCCCACAGGGCTAGGGATTCACCCCTCCACTTT
TRBV5-1	TRBJ1-1	-	-	13	CASSLAQNTEAFF	TGCGCCAGCAGCTTGGCCCAGAACACTGAAGCTTTCTTT
TRBV5-1	TRBJ1-2	-	TRBD1	14	CASSLGQGAYGYTF	TGCGCCAGCAGCTTGGGACAGGGGGCTTATGGCTACACCTTC
TRBV7-9	TRBJ1-2	-	TRBD1	14	CASSLAGGISGYTF	TGTGCCAGCAGCTTAGCAGGGGGCATAAGTGGCTACACCTTC
TRBV29-1	TRBJ2-7	few	-	11	CSVLNGAGQYF	TGCAGCGTTCTGAACGGTGCGGGGCAGTACTTC
TRBV10-3	TRBJ2-7	-	TRBD2	15	CAISESELAGDEQYF	TGTGCCATCAGTGAGTCGGAGTTAGCGGGAGACGAGCAGTACTTC
TRBV11-1	TRBJ2-3	-	TRBD2	16	CASSFLAGGATDTQYF	TGTGCCAGCAGCTTCCTAGCGGGAGGGGCCACAGATACGCAGTATTTT
TRBV5-1	TRBJ1-1	-	TRBD1	14	CASSLEARGTEAFF	TGCGCCAGCAGCTTGGAGGCCAGGGGGACTGAAGCTTTCTTT
TRBV7-9	TRBJ2-5	-	-	14	CASSLARNQETQYF	TGTGCCAGCAGCTTAGCTAGAAATCAAGAGACCCAGTACTTC
TRBV3-1/TRBV3-2	TRBJ1-5	-	-	14	CASSHSRGGQPQHF	TGTGCCAGCAGCCATTCGCGCGGCGGGCAGCCCCAGCATTTT
TRBV7-2	TRBJ1-1	-	-	13	CASSLRAAVEAFF	TGTGCCAGCAGCTTGAGGGCGGCCGTCGAAGCTTTCTTT
TRBV5-1	TRBJ2-7	once	TRBD2	14	CASSLGLAGADRYF	TGCGCCAGCAGCTTGGGACTAGCGGGAGCAGATCGGTACTTC
TRBV27	TRBJ2-1	once	TRBD2	16	CASSLRVGTSGRAQFF	TGTGCCAGCAGTTTACGAGTGGGGACTAGCGGGAGGGCCCAGTTCTTC
TRBV7-8	TRBJ2-7	-	TRBD2	17	CASSLGVTSGRYFEQYF	TGTGCCAGCAGCTTAGGCGTGACTAGCGGGAGATACTTCGAGCAGTACTTC
TRBV30	TRBJ2-7	-	-	12	CAWSGSWAEQYF	TGTGCCTGGAGCGGCTCGTGGGCAGAGCAGTACTTC
TRBV6-5	TRBJ1-2	few	-	14	CASSQPGEGRGYTF	TGTGCCAGCAGTCAACCTGGGGAGGGCAGGGGCTACACCTTC
TRBV7-9	TRBJ2-1	-	-	14	CASSLRELRNEQFF	TGTGCCAGCAGCCTCAGGGAACTAAGAAATGAGCAGTTCTTC
TRBV4-2	TRBJ2-3	-	TRBD2	17	CASSQDLQRGMTDTQYF	TGTGCCAGCAGCCAAGATCTCCAGCGGGGAATGACAGATACGCAGTATTTT
TRBV5-1	TRBJ1-2	once	TRBD1	15	CASSLAGQGGYGYTF	TGCGCCAGCAGCTTGGCCGGACAGGGTGGCTATGGCTACACCTTC
TRBV6-1	TRBJ1-1	-	-	14	CASSEQNMNTEAFF	TGTGCCAGCAGTGAACAGAACATGAACACTGAAGCTTTCTTT
TRBV3-1/TRBV3-2	TRBJ2-7	-	-	11	CASSLFYEQYF	TGTGCCAGCAGCTTATTCTACGAGCAGTACTTC
TRBV2	TRBJ1-4	-	TRBD1	15	CASSDTGALNEKLFF	TGTGCCAGCAGTGACACAGGGGCCCTTAATGAAAAACTGTTTTTT
TRBV5-1	TRBJ2-1	-	TRBD2	17	CASSLRRLADQGDEQFF	TGCGCCAGCAGCCTGCGAAGACTAGCGGATCAGGGCGATGAGCAGTTCTTC
TRBV27	TRBJ1-2	-	TRBD1	15	CASSFSGGAVFGYTF	TGTGCCAGCAGTTTCTCAGGGGGCGCGGTGTTTGGCTACACCTTC
TRBV5-1	TRBJ1-2	-	-	15	CASRDSGQRNYGYTF	TGCGCCAGCAGAGACAGTGGCCAACGGAACTATGGCTACACCTTC
TRBV23-1	TRBJ2-7	few	-	12	CASIAVTYEQYF	TGCGCCAGCATTGCGGTCACCTACGAGCAGTACTTC
TRBV5-5	TRBJ2-1	-	TRBD2	14	CASSLSGMGNEQFF	TGTGCCAGCAGCCTTAGCGGGATGGGAAATGAGCAGTTCTTC
TRBV27	TRBJ2-2	-	-	15	CASSFLLASTGELFF	TGTGCCAGCAGTTTTTTATTGGCATCCACCGGGGAGCTGTTTTTT
TRBV4-2	TRBJ2-7	few	TRBD1	15	CASSQDPGQAPEQYF	TGTGCCAGCAGCCAAGATCCGGGACAGGCCCCCGAGCAGTACTTC
TRBV18	TRBJ2-5	-	-	12	CASSEVMETQYF	TGTGCCAGCTCAGAGGTGATGGAGACCCAGTACTTC
TRBV6-1	TRBJ2-2	-	-	16	CASSEEGLTNTGELFF	TGTGCCAGCAGTGAAGAGGGGCTGACGAACACCGGGGAGCTGTTTTTT
TRBV12-3/TRBV12-4	TRBJ1-1	-	-	13	CASSLGPNTEAFF	TGTGCCAGCAGTTTGGGGCCGAACACTGAAGCTTTCTTT
TRBV20-1	TRBJ1-3	-	-	14	CSASLESSGNTIYF	TGCAGTGCTAGTCTGGAGAGCTCTGGAAACACCATATATTTT